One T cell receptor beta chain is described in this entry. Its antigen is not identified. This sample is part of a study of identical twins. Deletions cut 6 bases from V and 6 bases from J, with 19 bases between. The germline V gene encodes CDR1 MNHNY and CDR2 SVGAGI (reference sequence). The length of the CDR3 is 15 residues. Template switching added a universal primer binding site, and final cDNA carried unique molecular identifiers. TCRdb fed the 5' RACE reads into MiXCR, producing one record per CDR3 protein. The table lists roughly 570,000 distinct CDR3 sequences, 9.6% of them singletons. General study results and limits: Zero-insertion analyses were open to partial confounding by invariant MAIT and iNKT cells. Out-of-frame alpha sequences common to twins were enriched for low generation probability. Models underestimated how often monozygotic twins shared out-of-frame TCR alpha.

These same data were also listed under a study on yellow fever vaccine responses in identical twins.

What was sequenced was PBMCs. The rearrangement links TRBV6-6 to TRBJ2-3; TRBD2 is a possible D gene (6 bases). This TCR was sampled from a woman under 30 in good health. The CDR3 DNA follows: TGTGCCAGCAGGGGACGGGGGTTACTCTCGGATACGCAGTATTTT. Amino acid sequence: CASRGRGLLSDTQYF.